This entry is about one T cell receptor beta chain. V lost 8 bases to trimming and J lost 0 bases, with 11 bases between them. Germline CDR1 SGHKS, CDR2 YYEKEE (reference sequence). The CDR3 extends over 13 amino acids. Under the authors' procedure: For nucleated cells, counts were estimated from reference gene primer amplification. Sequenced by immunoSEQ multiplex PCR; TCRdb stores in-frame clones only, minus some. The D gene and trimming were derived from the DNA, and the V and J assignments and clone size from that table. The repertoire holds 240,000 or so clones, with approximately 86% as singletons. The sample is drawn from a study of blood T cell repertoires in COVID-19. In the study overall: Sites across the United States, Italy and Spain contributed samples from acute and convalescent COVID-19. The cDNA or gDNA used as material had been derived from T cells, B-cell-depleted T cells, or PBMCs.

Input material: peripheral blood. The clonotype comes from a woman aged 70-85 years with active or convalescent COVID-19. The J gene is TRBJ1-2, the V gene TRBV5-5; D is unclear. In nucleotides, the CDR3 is TGTGCCAGAATTAGAGAAGCTAACTATGGCTACACCTTC. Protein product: CARIREANYGYTF.